In this sample, the clone carrying this T cell receptor beta chain turned up a few times. Its antigen is not identified. This sample stems from a study of cytomegalovirus exposure and HLA in healthy donors. Study-level results: Researchers reported that a few CMV-associated chains were confirmed in vitro as CMV antigen-specific. Prior analysis indicated that the majority of TCR beta V segments exhibited productivity approximately 87% or approximately 30% of the time. CMV serostatus alone was available as immune exposure information.

The CDR3 totals 16 residues. Per the germline V gene, CDR1 is SGDLS and CDR2 is YYNGEE. After removal of 3 bases from V and 3 bases from J, the junction contained 9 bases not matched to a gene. Each donor's status was that of a healthy bone marrow donor. Amplification used 60 Vbeta primers and 13 Jbeta primers. Method: immunoSEQ multiplex PCR; TCRdb's copy keeps in-frame clones and lacks some. The sample lists 210,000 or so clones; over 65% were seen once. V gene TRBV9 combines with J gene TRBJ1-1, with 9 bases identical to TRBD1. The receptor's source is a human donor in good health. Input material: PBMCs. The CDR3 DNA reads as TGTGCCAGCAGCGCCGGACAGGGGCGTTCGGACACTGAAGCTTTCTTT. Its protein product is CASSAGQGRSDTEAFF.